Each of the 30 T cell receptor beta chains below was sequenced from the same sample in a study of T-cell reconstitution after alpha-beta-depleted transplantation in children. Unique molecular identifiers were incorporated into the prepared TCRbeta library. TCRdb fed the PCR reads into MiXCR, producing one record per CDR3 protein. The repertoire holds around 380,000 distinct CDR3 sequences, with about 11% as singletons. The input for sequencing was PBMCs from the stem cell graft donor, taken from the stem cell graft. These receptors were taken from a human donor who donated a stem cell graft to a child with acute myeloid leukemia.

For the CDR3, the DNA is TGTGCCAGCAGTACCAGCGGGAGATCCTCCGATGAGCAGTTCTTC. This sequence encodes CASSTSGRSSDEQFF. The chain links TRBV2 to TRBJ2-1, with 8 bases fitting TRBD2. The CDR3 runs to 15 residues. With V trimmed by 5 bases and J by 8 bases, 11 bases remained unmatched. Germline V gene sequence: CDR1 SNHLY, CDR2 FYNNEI.

There are many counts of this clonotype. The chain has TRBV20-1 and TRBJ2-4, with TRBD1 identical over 8 bases. Unmatched junction bases numbered 4, after V lost 5 bases and J lost 4 bases. Germline values: CDR1 DFQATT, CDR2 SNEGSKA (reference sequence). The CDR3 contains 13 residues. Written as DNA, the CDR3 is TGCAGTGCTGAGGGGGACAGGAAAAACATTCAGTACTTC. It encodes CSAEGDRKNIQYF.

The chain employs TRBV7-2 and TRBJ2-3; tentatively, D is TRBD2 (5 bases). Trimming left V 4 bases short and J 7 bases short, with 9 bases between. The CDR3 runs 12 residues. Germline V gene data show CDR1 as SGHTA and CDR2 as FQGNSA. The CDR3: CASSSSGNTQYF. CDR3 nucleotide sequence: TGTGCCAGCAGCTCTTCCGGGAATACGCAGTATTTT.

In its sample, this clonotype was seen a few times. CDR3 nucleotides: TGCAGCGTTCGGCTAGCGGGGGGGAATGTCTACAATGAGCAGTTCTTC. It yields the protein CSVRLAGGNVYNEQFF. This chain joins TRBV29-1 and TRBJ2-1, with TRBD2 matching over 12 bases. J was trimmed by 3 bases and V by 5 bases; bases with no gene match: 8. The CDR3 is 16 residues long. CDR1 is SQVTM, CDR2 ANQGSEA, per germline.

This clonotype was counted between two and nine times. The rearrangement uses TRBV20-1 and TRBJ2-1, with D uncertain. CDR3 size: 16 residues. Deletions cut 0 bases from V and 0 bases from J, with 12 bases between. From germline, CDR1 is DFQATT and CDR2 SNEGSKA (reference sequence). CDR3 loop: CSARDLGLSSYNEQFF. The CDR3 coding sequence is TGCAGTGCTAGAGATCTGGGATTAAGCTCCTACAATGAGCAGTTCTTC.

This sequence joins TRBV12-3 or TRBV12-4 and TRBJ2-2; no reliable D call. This CDR3 comprises 14 residues. V lost 5 bases and J 9 bases, leaving 16 bases between the germline ends. The CDR3 region has the DNA TGTGCCAGCAGTGGGTCTCGGAAGGGCCGGGAGCTGTTTTTT. It specifies CASSGSRKGRELFF.

The V call is TRBV5-1, the J call TRBJ2-7; possibly TRBD1 for D (6 bases). Trimming cost V 4 bases and J 3 bases, with 17 bases left between them. The length of the CDR3 is 15 residues. Looked up from germline, CDR1 is SGHRS and CDR2 is YFSETQ. CDR3 coding DNA: TGCGCCAGCAGCCCCCCTACGGACAGCCACTACGAGCAGTACTTC. This sequence encodes CASSPPTDSHYEQYF.

This clonotype was seen at least ten times. The rearrangement uses TRBV20-1 and TRBJ2-2; 7 bases map to TRBD1. The V gene's germline CDR1 is DFQATT and CDR2 SNEGSKA (reference sequence). This CDR3 region has 14 residues. Trimming cost V 2 bases and J 5 bases; bases outside gene matches: 5. CDR3 nucleotide sequence: TGCAGTGCTAGACCGACAGGGCAAACCGGGGAGCTGTTTTTT. Translating it yields CSARPTGQTGELFF.

The table lists this clonotype with a few counts. The V call is TRBV7-8, the J call TRBJ2-1; D is undetermined. CDR1 is SGHVS and CDR2 is FQNEAQ in the germline V gene. V lost 2 bases and J 2 bases, leaving 4 bases between the germline ends. The CDR3 has 13 amino acids. CDR3: CASSLRTYNEQFF. The CDR3 DNA reads TGTGCCAGCAGCTTAAGGACCTACAATGAGCAGTTCTTC.

This clonotype was counted a few times. V gene TRBV20-1 combines with J gene TRBJ2-1; TRBD2 aligns across 11 bases. Germline V CDR1 and CDR2: DFQATT, SNEGSKA (reference sequence). The CDR3 consists of 14 residues. The V segment lost 6 bases and the J segment 5 bases; nucleotides outside the gene matches: 6. CDR3 protein: CSAFTSGGNNEQFF. Written as DNA, the CDR3 is TGCAGTGCGTTCACTAGCGGGGGAAACAATGAGCAGTTCTTC.

This clonotype was counted ten times or more. V gene TRBV5-1 combines with J gene TRBJ1-1; D might be TRBD1 (6 bases). V gave up 3 bases and J gave up 0 bases, with 9 bases separating them. This CDR3 is built from 14 residues. Germline CDR1 and CDR2: SGHRS and YFSETQ. In nucleotides, the CDR3 is TGCGCCAGCAGCTACGGACAGCTGAACACTGAAGCTTTCTTT. Its translation: CASSYGQLNTEAFF.

This clonotype was detected many times. The chain couples TRBV20-1 to TRBJ2-3; 7 nucleotides line up with TRBD2. Germline CDR1 reads DFQATT; CDR2 reads SNEGSKA (reference sequence). This CDR3 has 14 amino acids. The trim removed 6 bases at V and 3 bases at J, leaving 9 bases unmatched. Here the CDR3 DNA reads TGCAGTGCCTCCCGGGCGGGAGCAACAGATACGCAGTATTTT. The encoded protein is CSASRAGATDTQYF.

This rearrangement joins TRBV7-2 to TRBJ2-6; unclear D gene. The CDR3 covers 15 residues. V was trimmed by 5 bases and J by 6 bases, leaving 14 bases between them. CDR1 is SGHTA and CDR2 is FQGNSA in the germline V gene. The CDR3 sequence is CASSPRTSPANVLTF. CDR3 DNA sequence: TGTGCCAGCAGCCCGCGGACCTCACCGGCCAACGTCCTGACTTTC.

This sequence joins TRBV7-9 and TRBJ2-5; D may be TRBD1 (6 bases). Germline V gene data show CDR1 as SEHNR and CDR2 as FQNEAQ (reference sequence). The ends were cut back, 5 bases at V and 4 bases at J, with 17 bases in the middle. The CDR3 runs to 15 residues. The CDR3 region is CASSTNREEGETQYF. The CDR3 DNA reads as TGTGCCAGCAGCACCAACAGGGAAGAAGGAGAGACCCAGTACTTC.

In its sample, this clonotype was seen once. The V and J genes are TRBV20-1 and TRBJ1-4; D not certain. Trimming took 3 bases from V and 8 from J, leaving 7 bases between them. The CDR3 consists of 11 residues. Germline CDR1 DFQATT, CDR2 SNEGSKA (reference sequence). This CDR3 reads CSASSSEKLFF. CDR3 sequence (DNA): TGCAGTGCTAGCTCGTCGGAAAAACTGTTTTTT.

This clonotype was observed a handful of times. The V gene is TRBV12-3 or TRBV12-4, the J gene TRBJ2-3; maybe TRBD2 (5 bases). This CDR3 is 11 amino acids long. V was pared by 2 bases and J by 10 bases, with 7 bases between. The CDR3 bases are TGTGCCAGCAGTTTAAGGAGGTCGCAGTATTTT. Translated, it gives CASSLRRSQYF.

The rearrangement links TRBV5-5 to TRBJ1-3; D is uncertain. The CDR3 extends over 16 amino acids. Trimming left V 0 bases short and J 1 base short, with 11 bases between. CDR1 is SGHKS and CDR2 is YYEKEE in the germline V gene (reference sequence). This CDR3 reads CASSLGPDVSGNTIYF. CDR3 nucleotides: TGTGCCAGCAGCTTGGGTCCGGACGTTTCTGGAAACACCATATATTTT.

The V call is TRBV6-5, the J call TRBJ2-1, with D possibly matching TRBD1 (5 bases). V was clipped by 2 bases and J by 4 bases, with 12 bases between them. The germline gives CDR1 MNHEY, CDR2 SVGAGI. The CDR3 runs 15 residues. In nucleotides, the CDR3 is TGTGCCAGCAGTTACGGGGCTAGTTGGTACAATGAGCAGTTCTTC. This gives the protein CASSYGASWYNEQFF.

This clonotype has more than one count but fewer than ten. The chain combines TRBV20-1 with TRBJ1-5; possibly TRBD1 for D (5 bases). Trimming removed 1 base from V and 4 bases from J, with 14 bases in between. There are 15 residues in the CDR3. Germline values: CDR1 DFQATT, CDR2 SNEGSKA (reference sequence). CDR3: CSARGDEDRNQPQHF. The DNA for the CDR3 is TGCAGTGCTAGAGGAGATGAAGACAGAAATCAGCCCCAGCATTTT.

The chain couples TRBV29-1 to TRBJ2-7; TRBD2 matches at 8 bases. CDR3 length: 15 residues. Germline V gives CDR1 SQVTM, CDR2 ANQGSEA. V gave up 4 bases and J gave up 6 bases; unmatched junction bases: 14. This CDR3 is CSVAFGAGVPAEQYF. CDR3 DNA: TGCAGCGTTGCTTTTGGAGCGGGAGTTCCGGCCGAGCAGTACTTC.

The V and J genes are TRBV27 and TRBJ1-2; a possible D gene is TRBD1 (6 bases). The length of the CDR3 is 14 residues. V lost 4 bases and J 2 bases, leaving 11 bases between the germline ends. Looked up from germline, CDR1 is MNHEY and CDR2 is SMNVEV (reference sequence). CDR3 in amino acids: CASSSTGLNYGYTF. The CDR3 DNA reads TGTGCCAGCAGTTCCACAGGGCTCAACTATGGCTACACCTTC.

This clonotype has a handful of counts. V gene TRBV20-1 combines with J gene TRBJ1-5, with D uncertain. The CDR3 runs to 15 residues. CDR1 and CDR2 from the germline V gene are DFQATT and SNEGSKA (reference sequence). V lost 0 bases and J lost 0, with 9 bases in between. CDR3 DNA sequence: TGCAGTGCTAGAGATGGATTCGATAGCAATCAGCCCCAGCATTTT. Its protein product is CSARDGFDSNQPQHF.

This clonotype was found a few times. The rearrangement uses TRBV12-3 or TRBV12-4 and TRBJ1-1, with no clear D. Trimming removed 6 bases at V and 1 base at J, with 12 bases between. CDR3 length equals 14 residues. This CDR3 is CASSIAGENTEAFF. CDR3 nucleotides: TGTGCCAGCAGCATCGCCGGAGAGAACACTGAAGCTTTCTTT.

Ten or more counts support this clonotype. The chain joins TRBV20-1 to TRBJ1-4; D call uncertain. Germline V gene data show CDR1 as DFQATT and CDR2 as SNEGSKA (reference sequence). V lost 0 bases and J lost 1, with 6 bases in between. The CDR3 is made up of 14 amino acids. This chain's CDR3 is CSARESETNEKLFF. CDR3 nucleotides: TGCAGTGCTAGAGAGTCGGAAACTAATGAAAAACTGTTTTTT.

The J gene is TRBJ2-5, the V gene TRBV12-3 or TRBV12-4; 10 bases are a match to TRBD1. V lost 6 bases, J lost 1 base, and 8 bases stayed unmatched. CDR3 length: 16 residues. The CDR3 loop reads CASSRTGGASQETQYF. CDR3 DNA: TGTGCCAGCAGCCGGACAGGGGGAGCCTCCCAAGAGACCCAGTACTTC.

This clonotype was observed a few times. The chain links TRBV10-3 to TRBJ2-5; D gene ambiguous. This CDR3 is 16 amino acids long. CDR1 is ENHRY and CDR2 is SYGVKD in the germline V gene. V lost 2 bases, J lost 5 bases, and 18 bases lay in between. The DNA of the CDR3 is TGTGCCATCAGTGAGGGTGGGCGACTGGTACAGGAGACCCAGTACTTC. It yields the protein CAISEGGRLVQETQYF.

The V gene is TRBV5-5, the J gene TRBJ1-3; possible D gene TRBD1, 5 bases. The V end lost 0 bases, the J end lost 0 bases, and 13 bases lay between the germline ends. CDR3 length equals 17 residues. CDR1 and CDR2 from the germline V gene are SGHKS and YYEKEE (reference sequence). As DNA, the CDR3 is TGTGCCAGCAGCTTGGCGGGTGCGGGGGGCTCTGGAAACACCATATATTTT. It specifies CASSLAGAGGSGNTIYF.

In this sample, this clonotype turned up many times. The DNA for the CDR3 is TGCAGTGCTAGCCTTATCAGGGGCACCCGGGAGACCCAGTACTTC. Its translation is CSASLIRGTRETQYF. The chain links TRBV20-1 to TRBJ2-5, with TRBD1 as a possible D gene (6 bases). V lost 3 bases and J lost 5, with 19 bases in between. The CDR3 covers 15 residues. The germline gives CDR1 DFQATT, CDR2 SNEGSKA (reference sequence).

This clonotype was counted a few times. The V gene is TRBV5-1, the J gene TRBJ2-1; 9 bases are a match to TRBD2. CDR3 length equals 15 residues. Trimming at V came to 0 bases and at J to 8 bases, leaving 6 bases not matched to a gene. CDR1 is SGHRS and CDR2 is YFSETQ in the germline V gene. CDR3 sequence (DNA): TGCGCCAGCAGCTTGGCGGGGATAGCGGGGGATGAGCAGTTCTTC. This translates into CASSLAGIAGDEQFF.

This clonotype was observed many times. This chain connects TRBV28 to TRBJ2-1; D is ambiguous. The CDR3 consists of 16 residues. Germline loops: CDR1 MDHEN, CDR2 SYDVKM. The V and J ends lost 3 bases and 0 bases respectively, with 12 bases between them. As DNA, the CDR3 is TGTGCCAGCAGTTTTAGGCTCACCTACTCCTACAATGAGCAGTTCTTC. Translating it yields CASSFRLTYSYNEQFF.